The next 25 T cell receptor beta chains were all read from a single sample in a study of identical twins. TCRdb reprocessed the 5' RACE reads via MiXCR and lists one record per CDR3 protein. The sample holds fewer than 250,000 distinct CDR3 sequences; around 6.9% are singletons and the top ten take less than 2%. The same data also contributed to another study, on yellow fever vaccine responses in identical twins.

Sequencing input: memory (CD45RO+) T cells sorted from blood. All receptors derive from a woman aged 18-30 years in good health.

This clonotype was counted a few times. The CDR3 loop reads CASSQAWGTDEQYF. CDR3 DNA sequence: TGTGCCAGCAGCCAAGCGTGGGGGACTGACGAGCAGTACTTC. The rearrangement uses TRBV4-2 and TRBJ2-7, with D possibly TRBD2 on 6 matching bases. This CDR3 has 14 amino acids. The germline V gene encodes CDR1 LGHNA and CDR2 YNFKEQ. V was clipped by 1 base and J by 5 bases, with 12 bases between them.

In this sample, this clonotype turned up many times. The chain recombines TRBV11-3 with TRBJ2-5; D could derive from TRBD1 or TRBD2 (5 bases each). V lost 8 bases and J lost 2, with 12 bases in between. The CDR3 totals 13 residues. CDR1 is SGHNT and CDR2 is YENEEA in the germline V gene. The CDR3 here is CASSPGPQETQYF. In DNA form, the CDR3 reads TGTGCCAGCTCGCCGGGACCTCAAGAGACCCAGTACTTC.

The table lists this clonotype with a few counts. The CDR3 sequence is CSPPRGNTEAFF. The CDR3 DNA follows: TGCAGTCCCCCCCGGGGGAACACTGAAGCTTTCTTT. The rearrangement uses TRBV20-1 and TRBJ1-1; D is uncertain. This CDR3 comprises 12 residues. Per germline, CDR1 DFQATT and CDR2 SNEGSKA (reference sequence). The germline V and J ends were trimmed by 8 bases and 1 base, with 11 bases remaining between them.

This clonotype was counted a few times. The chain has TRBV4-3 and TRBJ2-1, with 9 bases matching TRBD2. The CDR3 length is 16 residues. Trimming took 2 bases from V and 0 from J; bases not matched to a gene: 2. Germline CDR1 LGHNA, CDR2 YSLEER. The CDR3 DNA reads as TGCGCCAGCAGCCAAAAACTAGCGGGCTCCTACAATGAGCAGTTCTTC. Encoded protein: CASSQKLAGSYNEQFF.

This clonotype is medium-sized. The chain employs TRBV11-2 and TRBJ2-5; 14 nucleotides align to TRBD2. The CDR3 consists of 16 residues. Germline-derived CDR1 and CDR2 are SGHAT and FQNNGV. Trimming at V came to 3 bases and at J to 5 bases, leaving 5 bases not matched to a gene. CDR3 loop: CASSLGLAGVVETQYF. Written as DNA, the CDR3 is TGTGCCAGCAGCTTGGGACTAGCGGGGGTAGTGGAGACCCAGTACTTC.

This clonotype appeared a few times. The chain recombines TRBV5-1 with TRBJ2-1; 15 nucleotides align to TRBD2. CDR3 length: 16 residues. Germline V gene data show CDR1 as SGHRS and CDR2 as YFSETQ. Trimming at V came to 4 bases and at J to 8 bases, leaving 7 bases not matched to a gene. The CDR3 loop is CASSGTSGRIPDEQFF. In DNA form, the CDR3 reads TGCGCCAGCAGCGGGACTAGCGGGAGGATACCGGATGAGCAGTTCTTC.

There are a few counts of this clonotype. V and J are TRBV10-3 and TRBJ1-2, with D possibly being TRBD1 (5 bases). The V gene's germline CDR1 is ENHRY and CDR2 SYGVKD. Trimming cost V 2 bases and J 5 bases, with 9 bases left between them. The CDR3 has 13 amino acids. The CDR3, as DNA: TGTGCCATCAGTGAGAGGGGCGAATATGGCTACACCTTC. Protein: CAISERGEYGYTF.

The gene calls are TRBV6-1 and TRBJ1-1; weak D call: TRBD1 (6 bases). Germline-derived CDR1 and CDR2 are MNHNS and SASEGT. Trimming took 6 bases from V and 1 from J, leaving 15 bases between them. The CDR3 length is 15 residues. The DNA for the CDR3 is TGTGCCAGCAGGTCCAACAGGGTCAAGAACACTGAAGCTTTCTTT. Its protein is CASRSNRVKNTEAFF.

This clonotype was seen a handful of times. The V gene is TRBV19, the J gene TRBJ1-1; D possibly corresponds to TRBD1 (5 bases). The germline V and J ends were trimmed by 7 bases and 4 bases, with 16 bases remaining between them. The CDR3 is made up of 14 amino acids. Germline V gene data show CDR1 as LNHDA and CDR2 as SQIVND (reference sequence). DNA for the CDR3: TGTGCCAGTACCCAAGGGACTCCTGGCACTGAAGCTTTCTTT. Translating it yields CASTQGTPGTEAFF. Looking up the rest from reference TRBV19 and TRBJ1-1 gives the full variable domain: DGGITQSPKYLFRKEGQNVTLSCEQNLNHDAMYWYRQDPGQGLRLIYYSQIVNDFQKGDIAEGYSVSREKKESFPLTVTSAQKNPTAFYLCASTQGTPGTEAFFGQGTRLTVV.

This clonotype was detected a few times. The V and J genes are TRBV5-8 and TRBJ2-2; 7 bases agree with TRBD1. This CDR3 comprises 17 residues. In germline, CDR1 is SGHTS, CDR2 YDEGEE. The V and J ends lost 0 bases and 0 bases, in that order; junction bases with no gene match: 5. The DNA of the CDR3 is TGTGCCAGCAGCTTGGCACCGGGACAGACGAACACCGGGGAGCTGTTTTTT. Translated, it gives CASSLAPGQTNTGELFF.

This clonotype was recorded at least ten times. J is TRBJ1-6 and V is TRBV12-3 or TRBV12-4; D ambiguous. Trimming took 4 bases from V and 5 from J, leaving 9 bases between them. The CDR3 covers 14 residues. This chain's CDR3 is CASSSRAHNSPLHF. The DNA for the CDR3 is TGTGCCAGCAGTTCCCGCGCCCATAATTCACCCCTCCACTTT.

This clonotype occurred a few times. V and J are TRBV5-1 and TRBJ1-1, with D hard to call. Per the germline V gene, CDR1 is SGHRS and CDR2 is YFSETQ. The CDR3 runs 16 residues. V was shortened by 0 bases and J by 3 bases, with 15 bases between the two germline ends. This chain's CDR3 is CASSLAIYTADTEAFF. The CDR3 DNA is TGCGCCAGCAGCTTGGCGATATACACAGCGGACACTGAAGCTTTCTTT.

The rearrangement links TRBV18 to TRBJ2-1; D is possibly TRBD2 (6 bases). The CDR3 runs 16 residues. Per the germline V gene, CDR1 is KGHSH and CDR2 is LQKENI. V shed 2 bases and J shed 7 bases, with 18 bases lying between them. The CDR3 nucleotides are TGTGCCAGCTCACCAAAGCTCGGGAGCGGGTTGAATGAGCAGTTCTTC. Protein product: CASSPKLGSGLNEQFF.

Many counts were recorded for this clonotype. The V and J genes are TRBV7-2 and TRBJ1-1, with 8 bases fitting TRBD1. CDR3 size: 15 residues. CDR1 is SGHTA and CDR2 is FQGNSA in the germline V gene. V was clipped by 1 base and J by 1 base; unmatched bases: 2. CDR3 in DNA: TGTGCCAGCAGCTTAGATGGGACAGGGAACACTGAAGCTTTCTTT. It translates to CASSLDGTGNTEAFF.

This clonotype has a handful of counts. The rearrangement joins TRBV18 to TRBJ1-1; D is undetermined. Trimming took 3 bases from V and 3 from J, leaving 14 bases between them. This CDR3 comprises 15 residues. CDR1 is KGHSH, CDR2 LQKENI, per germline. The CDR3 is CASSPPEGSYTEAFF. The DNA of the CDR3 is TGTGCCAGCTCACCCCCGGAGGGATCGTACACTGAAGCTTTCTTT. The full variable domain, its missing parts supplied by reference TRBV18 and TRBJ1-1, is NAGVMQNPRHLVRRRGQEARLRCSPMKGHSHVYWYRQLPEEGLKFMVYLQKENIIDESGMPKERFSAEFPKEGPSILRIQQVVRGDSAAYFCASSPPEGSYTEAFFGQGTRLTVV.

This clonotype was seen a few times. The chain's CDR3 is CASSYARGTGGAIKQPQHF. DNA for the CDR3: TGTGCCAGCAGCTATGCCCGGGGGACAGGGGGCGCGATCAAACAGCCCCAGCATTTT. The chain uses TRBV5-6 and TRBJ1-5, with 12 bases lining up with TRBD1. The ends lost 3 bases at V and 7 bases at J; junction bases unmatched: 17. Germline V CDR1 and CDR2: SGHDT, YYEEEE. The CDR3 is 19 amino acids.

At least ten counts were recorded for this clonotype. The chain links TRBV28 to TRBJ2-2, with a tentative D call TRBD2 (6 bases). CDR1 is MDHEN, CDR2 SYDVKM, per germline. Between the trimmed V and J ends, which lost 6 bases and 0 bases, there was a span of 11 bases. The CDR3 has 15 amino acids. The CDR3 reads CASRPGLPNTGELFF. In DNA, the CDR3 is TGTGCCAGCAGACCCGGACTACCGAACACCGGGGAGCTGTTTTTT.

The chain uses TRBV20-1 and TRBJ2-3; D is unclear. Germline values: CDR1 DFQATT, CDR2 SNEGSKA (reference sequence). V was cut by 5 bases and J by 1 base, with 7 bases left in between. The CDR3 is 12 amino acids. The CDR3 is CSAWYGTDTQYF. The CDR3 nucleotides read TGCAGTGCTTGGTATGGCACAGATACGCAGTATTTT.

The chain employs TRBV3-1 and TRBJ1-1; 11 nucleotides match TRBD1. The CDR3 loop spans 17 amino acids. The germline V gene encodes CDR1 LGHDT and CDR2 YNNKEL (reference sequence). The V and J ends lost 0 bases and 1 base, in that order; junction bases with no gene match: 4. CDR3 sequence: CASSQEDRGPRNTEAFF. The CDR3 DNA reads TGTGCCAGCAGCCAAGAGGACAGGGGGCCAAGGAACACTGAAGCTTTCTTT.

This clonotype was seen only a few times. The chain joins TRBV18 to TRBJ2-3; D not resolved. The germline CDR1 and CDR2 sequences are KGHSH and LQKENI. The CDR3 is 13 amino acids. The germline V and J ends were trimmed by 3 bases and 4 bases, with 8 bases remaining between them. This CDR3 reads CASSPAHADTQYF. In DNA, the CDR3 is TGTGCCAGCTCACCTGCCCACGCAGATACGCAGTATTTT.

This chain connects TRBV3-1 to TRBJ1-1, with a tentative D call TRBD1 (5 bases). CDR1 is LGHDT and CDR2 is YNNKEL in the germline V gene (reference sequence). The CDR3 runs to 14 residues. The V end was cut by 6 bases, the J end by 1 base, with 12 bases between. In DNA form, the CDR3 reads TGTGCCAGCAGTCGGGACGGTCGGAACACTGAAGCTTTCTTT. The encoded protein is CASSRDGRNTEAFF.

The CDR3: CASSAPSGGENEQFF. In DNA form, the CDR3 reads TGTGCCAGCAGCGCACCTAGCGGGGGGGAAAATGAGCAGTTCTTC. J is TRBJ2-1 and V is TRBV2; 12 nucleotides line up with TRBD2. The V and J ends lost 6 bases and 7 bases, in that order; junction bases with no gene match: 7. In germline, CDR1 is SNHLY, CDR2 FYNNEI. The CDR3 is made up of 15 amino acids.

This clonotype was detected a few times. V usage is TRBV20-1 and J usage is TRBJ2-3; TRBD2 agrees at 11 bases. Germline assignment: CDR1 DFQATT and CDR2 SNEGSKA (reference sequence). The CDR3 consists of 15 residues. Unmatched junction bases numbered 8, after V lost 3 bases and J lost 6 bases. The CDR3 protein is CSASRAASGGDTQYF. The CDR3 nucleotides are TGCAGTGCTAGTAGGGCGGCTAGCGGGGGGGATACGCAGTATTTT.

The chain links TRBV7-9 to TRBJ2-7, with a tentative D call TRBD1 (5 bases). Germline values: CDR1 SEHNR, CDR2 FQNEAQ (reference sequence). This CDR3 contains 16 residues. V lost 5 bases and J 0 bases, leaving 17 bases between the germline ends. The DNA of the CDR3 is TGTGCCAGCAGCGAGCCGGTACAGGCCAGCTCCTACGAGCAGTACTTC. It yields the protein CASSEPVQASSYEQYF.

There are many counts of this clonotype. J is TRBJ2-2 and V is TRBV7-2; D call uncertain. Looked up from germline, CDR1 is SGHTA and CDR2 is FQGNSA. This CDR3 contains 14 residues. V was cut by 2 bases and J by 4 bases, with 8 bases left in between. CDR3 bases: TGTGCCAGCAGCTTATTACAGCGCACCGGGGAGCTGTTTTTT. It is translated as CASSLLQRTGELFF. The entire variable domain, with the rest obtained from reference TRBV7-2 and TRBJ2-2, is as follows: GAGVSQSPSNKVTEKGKDVELRCDPISGHTALYWYRQSLGQGLEFLIYFQGNSAPDKSGLPSDRFSAERTGGSVSTLTIQRTQQEDSAVYLCASSLLQRTGELFFGEGSRLTVL.